This TCR beta chain is from a study of PD-1 and CTLA-4 blockade in melanoma listed by TCRdb under 2021. For the study in its entirety: In patients with melanoma, the researchers looked at the effects of CTLA-4 blockade versus PD-1 blockade on the CD8 T cell response that was melanoma-reactive.

As concerns this clone: Its antigen is not yet known. Base qualities are missing; no much larger clone stands one base away.

CDR1 and CDR2 are read off the germline V gene (reference sequence) as SEHNR and FQNEAQ. The cysteine opens and the phenylalanine closes a CDR3 of 14 amino acids. Of all the DNA, just the CDR3 is kept, 42 bases in frame from base 1. The junction shows trimming of 5 bases on V and 8 bases on J, plus 15 bases between the germline ends. The method behind the library was the immunoSEQ multiplex PCR assay. Sourced from immuneACCESS, this table was stored by TCRdb with only in-frame sequences that have V and J called. A share of the clones is absent; for the studies checked, an unresolved V gene accounts for under half, and the remainder has no known explanation. The sample table records about 32,000 clones; around 90% of these occur just once. In total, the top ten clones hold around 6.7% of the sample.

The chain is made from TRBV7-9 and TRBJ1-4; the D region possibly corresponds to TRBD1 (5 bases align). The source material was CD8+ T cells from peripheral blood, sampled from a patient given anti-PD-1 treatment. This receptor was taken from a human donor with melanoma. The encoded CDR3 is CASSAQGGGEKLFF. The DNA reads as follows: TGTGCCAGCAGCGCCCAGGGAGGAGGGGAAAAACTGTTTTTT.